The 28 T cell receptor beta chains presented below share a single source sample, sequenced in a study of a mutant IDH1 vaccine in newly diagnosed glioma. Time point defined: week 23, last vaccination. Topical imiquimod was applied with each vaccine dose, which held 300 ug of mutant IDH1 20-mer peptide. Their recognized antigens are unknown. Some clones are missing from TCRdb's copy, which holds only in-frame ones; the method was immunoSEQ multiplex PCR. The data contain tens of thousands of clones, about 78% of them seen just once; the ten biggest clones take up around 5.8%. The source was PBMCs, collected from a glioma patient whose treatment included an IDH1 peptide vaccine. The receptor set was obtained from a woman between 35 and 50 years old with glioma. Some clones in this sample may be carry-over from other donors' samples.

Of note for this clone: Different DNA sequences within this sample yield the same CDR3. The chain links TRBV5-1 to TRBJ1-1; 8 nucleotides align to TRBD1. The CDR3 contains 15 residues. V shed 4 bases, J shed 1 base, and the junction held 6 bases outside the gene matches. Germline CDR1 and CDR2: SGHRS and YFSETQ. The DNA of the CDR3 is TGCGCCAGCAGCCCTCTGACAGGGGAGAACACTGAAGCTTTCTTT. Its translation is CASSPLTGENTEAFF.

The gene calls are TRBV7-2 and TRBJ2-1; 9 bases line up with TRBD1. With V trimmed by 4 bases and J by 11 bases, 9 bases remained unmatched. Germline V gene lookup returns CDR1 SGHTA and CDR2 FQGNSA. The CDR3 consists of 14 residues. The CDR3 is CASSSSGQGRKQFF. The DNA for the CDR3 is TGTGCCAGCAGCTCCTCGGGACAGGGACGTAAGCAGTTCTTC.

The CDR3 DNA follows: TGCAGCGTTGGTCGGGAAGCGGGGGGGTACGAGCAGTACTTC. Translating gives CSVGREAGGYEQYF. The chain uses TRBV29-1 and TRBJ2-7; 10 positions match TRBD2. Germline-derived CDR1 and CDR2 are SQVTM and ANQGSEA. This CDR3 region has 14 residues. J lost 4 bases, V lost 4 bases, and 7 bases had no gene match.

CDR3 residues: CASSLGSYEQYF. The DNA for the CDR3 is TGTGCCAGCAGTTTGGGTTCCTACGAGCAGTACTTC. The gene calls are TRBV28 and TRBJ2-7, with D unclear. This CDR3 is built from 12 residues. The V and J ends lost 3 bases and 1 base respectively, with 4 bases between them. Per germline, CDR1 MDHEN and CDR2 SYDVKM.

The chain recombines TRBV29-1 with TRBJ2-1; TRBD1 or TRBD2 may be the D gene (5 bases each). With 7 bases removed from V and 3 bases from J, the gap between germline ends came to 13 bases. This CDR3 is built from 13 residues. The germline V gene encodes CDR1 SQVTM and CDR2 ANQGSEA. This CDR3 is CSGWGSSYNEQFF. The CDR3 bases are TGCAGCGGTTGGGGGTCCAGCTACAATGAGCAGTTCTTC.

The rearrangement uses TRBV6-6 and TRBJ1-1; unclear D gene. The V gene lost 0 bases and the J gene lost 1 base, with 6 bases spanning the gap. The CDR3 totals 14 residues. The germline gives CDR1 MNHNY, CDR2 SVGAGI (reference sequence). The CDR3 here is CASSYSPGNTEAFF. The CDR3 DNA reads TGTGCCAGCAGTTACTCCCCAGGGAACACTGAAGCTTTCTTT.

The CDR3 spells CASSLSPRDGQPQHF. CDR3 nucleotide sequence: TGTGCCAGCAGCTTAAGTCCCAGGGATGGTCAGCCCCAGCATTTT. The rearrangement links TRBV7-2 to TRBJ1-5; D is perhaps TRBD1 (5 bases). Trimming took off 2 bases at V and 6 bases at J, with 14 bases between the two ends. CDR3 length equals 15 residues. CDR1 is SGHTA and CDR2 is FQGNSA in the germline V gene.

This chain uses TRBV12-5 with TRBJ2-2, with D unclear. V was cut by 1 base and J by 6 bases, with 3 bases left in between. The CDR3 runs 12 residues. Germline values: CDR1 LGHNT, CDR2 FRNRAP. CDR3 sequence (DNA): TGTGCTAGTGGTTTGGCCCCCGGGGAGCTGTTTTTT. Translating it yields CASGLAPGELFF.

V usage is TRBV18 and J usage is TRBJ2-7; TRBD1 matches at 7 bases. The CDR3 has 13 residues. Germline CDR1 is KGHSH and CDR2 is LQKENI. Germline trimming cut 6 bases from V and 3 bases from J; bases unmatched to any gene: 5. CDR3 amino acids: CASSRQGVYEQYF. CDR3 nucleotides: TGTGCCAGCTCGCGCCAGGGGGTCTACGAGCAGTACTTC. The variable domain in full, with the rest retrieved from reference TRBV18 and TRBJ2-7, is NAGVMQNPRHLVRRRGQEARLRCSPMKGHSHVYWYRQLPEEGLKFMVYLQKENIIDESGMPKERFSAEFPKEGPSILRIQQVVRGDSAAYFCASSRQGVYEQYFGPGTRLTVT.

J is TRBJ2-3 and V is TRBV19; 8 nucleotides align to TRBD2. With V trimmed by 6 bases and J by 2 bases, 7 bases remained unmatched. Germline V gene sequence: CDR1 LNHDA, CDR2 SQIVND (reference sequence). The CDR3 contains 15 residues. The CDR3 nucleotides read TGTGCCAGTAGACAGACTAGCGTCCTCACAGATACGCAGTATTTT. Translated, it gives CASRQTSVLTDTQYF.

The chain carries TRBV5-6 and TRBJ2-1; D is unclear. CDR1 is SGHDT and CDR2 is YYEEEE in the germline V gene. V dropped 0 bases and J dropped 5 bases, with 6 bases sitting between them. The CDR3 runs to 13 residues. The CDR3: CASSLGPNNEQFF. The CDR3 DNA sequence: TGTGCCAGCAGCTTGGGGCCCAACAATGAGCAGTTCTTC.

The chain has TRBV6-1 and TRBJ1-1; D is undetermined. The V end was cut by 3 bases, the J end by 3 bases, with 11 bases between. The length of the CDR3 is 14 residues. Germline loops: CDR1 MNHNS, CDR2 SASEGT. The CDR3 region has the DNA TGTGCCAGCAGTGACGGACGGCGGGACACTGAAGCTTTCTTT. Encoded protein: CASSDGRRDTEAFF.

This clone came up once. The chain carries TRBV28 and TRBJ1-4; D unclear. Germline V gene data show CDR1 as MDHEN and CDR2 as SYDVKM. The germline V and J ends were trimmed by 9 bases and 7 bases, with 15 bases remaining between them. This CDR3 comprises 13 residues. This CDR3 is CASAPRAIEKLFF. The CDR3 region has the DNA TGTGCCAGTGCGCCTCGCGCCATTGAAAAACTGTTTTTT.

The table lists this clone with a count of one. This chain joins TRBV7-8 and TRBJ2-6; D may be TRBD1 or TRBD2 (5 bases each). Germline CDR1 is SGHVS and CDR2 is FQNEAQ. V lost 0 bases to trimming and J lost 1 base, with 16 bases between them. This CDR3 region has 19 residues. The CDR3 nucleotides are TGTGCCAGCAGCTTAGCGGGGCAGACCTCGGGATCTGGGGCCAACGTCCTGACTTTC. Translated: CASSLAGQTSGSGANVLTF.

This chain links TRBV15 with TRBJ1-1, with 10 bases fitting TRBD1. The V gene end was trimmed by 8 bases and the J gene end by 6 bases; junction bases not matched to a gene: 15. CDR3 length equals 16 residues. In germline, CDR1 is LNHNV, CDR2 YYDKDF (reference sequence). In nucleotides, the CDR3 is TGTGCCACCGATAATAAGCCGGGACAGGGGTTTCCTGAAGCTTTCTTT. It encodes CATDNKPGQGFPEAFF.

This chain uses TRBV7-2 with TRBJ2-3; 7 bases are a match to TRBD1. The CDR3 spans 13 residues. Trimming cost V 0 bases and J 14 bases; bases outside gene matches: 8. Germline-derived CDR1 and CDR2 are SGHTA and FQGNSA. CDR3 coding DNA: TGTGCCAGCAGCTTAGCGCAAGGGACAGAGCCGTATTTT. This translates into CASSLAQGTEPYF.

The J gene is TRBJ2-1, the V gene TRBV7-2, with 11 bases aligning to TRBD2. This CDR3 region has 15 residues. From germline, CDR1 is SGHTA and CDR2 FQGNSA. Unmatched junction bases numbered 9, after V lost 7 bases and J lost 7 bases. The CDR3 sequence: CASTTTSGRTNEQFF. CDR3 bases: TGTGCCAGCACCACTACTAGCGGGAGAACGAATGAGCAGTTCTTC.

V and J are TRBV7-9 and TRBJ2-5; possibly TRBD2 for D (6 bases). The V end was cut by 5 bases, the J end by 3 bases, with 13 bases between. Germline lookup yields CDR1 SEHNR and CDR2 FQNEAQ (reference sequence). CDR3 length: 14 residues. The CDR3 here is CASSTGLTKETQYF. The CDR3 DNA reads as TGTGCCAGCAGCACGGGACTCACGAAAGAGACCCAGTACTTC. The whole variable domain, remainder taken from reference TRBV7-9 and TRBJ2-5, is DTGVSQNPRHKITKRGQNVTFRCDPISEHNRLYWYRQTLGQGPEFLTYFQNEAQLEKSRLLSDRFSAERPKGSFSTLEIQRTEQGDSAMYLCASSTGLTKETQYFGPGTRLLVL.

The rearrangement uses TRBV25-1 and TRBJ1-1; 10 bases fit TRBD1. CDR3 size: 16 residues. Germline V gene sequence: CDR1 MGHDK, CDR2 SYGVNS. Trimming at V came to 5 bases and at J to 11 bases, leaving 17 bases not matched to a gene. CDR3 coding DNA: TGTGCCAGCAGTTTAGAAACTGGTGGGACAGGGGAGCGGGCTTTCTTT. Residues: CASSLETGGTGERAFF.

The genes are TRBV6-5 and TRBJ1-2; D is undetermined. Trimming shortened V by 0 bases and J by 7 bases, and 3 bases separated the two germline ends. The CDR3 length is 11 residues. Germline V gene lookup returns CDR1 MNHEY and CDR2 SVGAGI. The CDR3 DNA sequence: TGTGCCAGCAGTTACTCGATTGGCTACACCTTC. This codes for CASSYSIGYTF.

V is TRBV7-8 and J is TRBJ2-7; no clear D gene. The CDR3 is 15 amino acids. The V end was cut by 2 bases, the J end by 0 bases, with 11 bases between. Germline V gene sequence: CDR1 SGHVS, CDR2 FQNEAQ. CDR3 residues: CASSLNSLSSYEQYF. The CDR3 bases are TGTGCCAGCAGCTTAAACAGTCTAAGCTCCTACGAGCAGTACTTC.

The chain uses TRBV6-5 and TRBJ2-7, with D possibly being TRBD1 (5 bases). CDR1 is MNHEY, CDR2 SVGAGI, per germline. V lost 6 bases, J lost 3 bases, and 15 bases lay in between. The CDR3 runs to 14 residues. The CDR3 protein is CASREQGFHYEQYF. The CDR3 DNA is TGTGCCAGCAGGGAGCAGGGTTTTCACTACGAGCAGTACTTC.

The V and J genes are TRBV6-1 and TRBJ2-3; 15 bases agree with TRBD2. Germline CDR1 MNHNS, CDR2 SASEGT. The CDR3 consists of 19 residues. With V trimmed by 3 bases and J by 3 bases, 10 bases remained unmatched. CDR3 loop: CASSDLPTGLAGGTDTQYF. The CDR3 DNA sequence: TGTGCCAGCAGTGATTTACCCACCGGACTAGCGGGGGGGACAGATACGCAGTATTTT.

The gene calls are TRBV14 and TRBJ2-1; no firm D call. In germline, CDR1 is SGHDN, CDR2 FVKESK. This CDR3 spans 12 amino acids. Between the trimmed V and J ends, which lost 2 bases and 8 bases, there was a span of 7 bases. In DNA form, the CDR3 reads TGTGCCAGCAGCCAATGGAAGGATGAGCAGTTCTTC. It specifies CASSQWKDEQFF.

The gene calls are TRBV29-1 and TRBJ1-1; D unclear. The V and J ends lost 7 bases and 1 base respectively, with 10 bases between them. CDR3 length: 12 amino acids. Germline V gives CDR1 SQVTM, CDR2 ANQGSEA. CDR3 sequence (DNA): TGCAGCGCCCTGAGAGGGAACACTGAAGCTTTCTTT. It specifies CSALRGNTEAFF.

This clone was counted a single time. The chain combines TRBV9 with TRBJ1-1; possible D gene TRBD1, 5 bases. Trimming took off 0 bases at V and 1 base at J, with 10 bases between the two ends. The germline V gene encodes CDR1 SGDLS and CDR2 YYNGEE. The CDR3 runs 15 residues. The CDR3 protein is CASSVGAGRNTEAFF. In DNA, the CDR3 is TGTGCCAGCAGCGTAGGGGCAGGGAGGAACACTGAAGCTTTCTTT.

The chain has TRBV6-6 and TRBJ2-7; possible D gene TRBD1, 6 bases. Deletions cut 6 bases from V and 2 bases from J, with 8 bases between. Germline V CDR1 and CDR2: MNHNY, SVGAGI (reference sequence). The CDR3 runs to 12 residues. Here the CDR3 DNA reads TGTGCCAGCAGCAGGGGAACCTACGAGCAGTACTTC. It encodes CASSRGTYEQYF.

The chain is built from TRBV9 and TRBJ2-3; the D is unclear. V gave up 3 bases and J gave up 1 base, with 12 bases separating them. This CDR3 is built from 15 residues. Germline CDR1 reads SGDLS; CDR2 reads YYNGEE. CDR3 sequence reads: CASSGQPSGTDTQYF. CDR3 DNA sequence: TGTGCCAGCAGCGGTCAGCCTTCTGGCACAGATACGCAGTATTTT. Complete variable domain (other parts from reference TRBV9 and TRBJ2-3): DSGVTQTPKHLITATGQRVTLRCSPRSGDLSVYWYQQSLDQGLQFLIQYYNGEERAKGNILERFSAQQFPDLHSELNLSSLELGDSALYFCASSGQPSGTDTQYFGPGTRLTVL.